Each of the 15 T cell receptor beta chains below was sequenced from the same sample in a study of PD-L1 blockade in urothelial cancer. Produced via immunoSEQ multiplex PCR; TCRdb's table is partial and in-frame only. The sample shows approximately 56,000 clones, roughly 85% of them seen only once. As to time point: pretreatment peripheral blood. This specimen consisted of PBMCs, obtained around atezolizumab (anti-PD-L1) treatment. Every receptor here comes from a man in his 70s with urothelial cancer.

This clone has a single count. The chain combines TRBV10-3 with TRBJ2-7; D uncertain. Germline V gene data show CDR1 as ENHRY and CDR2 as SYGVKD. The CDR3 totals 15 residues. The V gene lost 7 bases and the J gene lost 6 bases, with 22 bases spanning the gap. The CDR3 here is CAIMSGASSGLEQYF. DNA of the CDR3: TGTGCCATCATGTCCGGCGCGTCCTCGGGTCTCGAGCAGTACTTC.

The rearrangement joins TRBV9 to TRBJ1-2; 8 bases fit TRBD1. Germline CDR1 and CDR2: SGDLS and YYNGEE. V was clipped by 0 bases and J by 4 bases; unmatched bases: 2. The CDR3 has 14 amino acids. CDR3 protein: CASSVGQGTYGYTF. The CDR3 DNA reads as TGTGCCAGCAGCGTAGGACAGGGGACCTATGGCTACACCTTC.

In its sample, this clone was seen once. V usage is TRBV6-1 and J usage is TRBJ2-2; TRBD1 is a possible D gene (5 bases). The V gene lost 2 bases and the J gene lost 3 bases, with 7 bases spanning the gap. The CDR3 consists of 14 residues. The germline V gene encodes CDR1 MNHNS and CDR2 SASEGT. As DNA, the CDR3 is TGTGCCAGCAGTGAACTCAGGGACACCGGGGAGCTGTTTTTT. It codes for CASSELRDTGELFF.

The V gene is TRBV19, the J gene TRBJ2-5; D gene unclear. Between the trimmed V and J ends, which lost 6 bases and 0 bases, there was a span of 8 bases. There are 13 residues in the CDR3. The germline V gene has CDR1 LNHDA and CDR2 SQIVND (reference sequence). The CDR3 loop is CASSWQNQETQYF. CDR3 nucleotide sequence: TGTGCCAGTAGCTGGCAGAACCAAGAGACCCAGTACTTC.

The CDR3 loop reads CASSPVGTGVDEQYF. The CDR3 DNA reads as TGCGCCAGCAGCCCGGTCGGGACAGGGGTGGACGAGCAGTACTTC. This chain joins TRBV5-1 and TRBJ2-5, with 10 positions matching TRBD1. Gene TRBJ2-7 matches the end of the DNA better, so the J call may be wrong. Germline values: CDR1 SGHRS, CDR2 YFSETQ. This CDR3 is 15 amino acids long.

The chain joins TRBV2 to TRBJ1-2, with unresolved D. The V end was cut by 6 bases, the J end by 8 bases, with 16 bases between. Germline V gene data show CDR1 as SNHLY and CDR2 as FYNNEI. The CDR3 sequence is 13 residues long. The CDR3 DNA is TGTGCCAGCAGAGTGGGGATAGCGGGGGGCTACACCTTC. The encoded protein is CASRVGIAGGYTF.

This clone was counted a few times. This chain uses TRBV5-6 with TRBJ2-7, with 8 bases fitting TRBD2. CDR3 length equals 15 residues. Germline V lookup: CDR1 SGHDT, CDR2 YYEEEE. The V segment lost 3 bases and the J segment 0 bases; nucleotides outside the gene matches: 5. CDR3: CASSSGLANSYEQYF. The CDR3 DNA sequence: TGTGCCAGCAGCTCAGGACTAGCTAACTCCTACGAGCAGTACTTC.

The chain employs TRBV2 and TRBJ2-2; 7 positions agree with TRBD1. Trimming took 4 bases from V and 3 from J; bases not matched to a gene: 5. CDR1 SNHLY and CDR2 FYNNEI come from the germline V gene. The CDR3 is 15 residues long. DNA for the CDR3: TGTGCCAGCAGTGTTGGACAGGCCGACACCGGGGAGCTGTTTTTT. It encodes CASSVGQADTGELFF.

The chain uses TRBV10-3 and TRBJ2-2, with 8 bases that match TRBD1. V dropped 9 bases and J dropped 4; count of bases not matched to a gene: 1. Germline loops: CDR1 ENHRY, CDR2 SYGVKD. This CDR3 is built from 12 residues. The CDR3 DNA reads as TGTGCCATACAGGGGGGCACCGGGGAGCTGTTTTTT. Its protein product is CAIQGGTGELFF.

The rearrangement joins TRBV28 to TRBJ2-2, with 10 bases aligning to TRBD1. The ends lost 6 bases at V and 2 bases at J; junction bases unmatched: 9. The CDR3 runs 17 residues. CDR1 MDHEN and CDR2 SYDVKM come from the germline V gene. CDR3 bases: TGTGCCAGCAGGGACCCGGGACAGGGGATAAACACCGGGGAGCTGTTTTTT. Its translation: CASRDPGQGINTGELFF.

V usage is TRBV27 and J usage is TRBJ2-7, with TRBD1 matching over 8 bases. This CDR3 contains 14 residues. The V gene's germline CDR1 is MNHEY and CDR2 SMNVEV (reference sequence). V shed 5 bases, J shed 4 bases, and the junction held 7 bases outside the gene matches. CDR3 nucleotides: TGTGCCAGCAGTCCCCACAGGGGGTCGTACGAGCAGTACTTC. Translated: CASSPHRGSYEQYF.

The chain couples TRBV19 to TRBJ2-2; 11 nucleotides match TRBD1. The CDR3 sequence is 15 residues long. Germline V gives CDR1 LNHDA, CDR2 SQIVND (reference sequence). Trimming cost V 5 bases and J 3 bases; bases outside gene matches: 2. The chain's CDR3 is CASSLGQGDTGELFF. For the CDR3, the DNA is TGTGCCAGTAGTTTGGGACAGGGGGACACCGGGGAGCTGTTTTTT.

The chain couples TRBV15 to TRBJ2-1; D ambiguous. Trimming took 5 bases from V and 0 from J, leaving 8 bases between them. Germline V gene data show CDR1 as LNHNV and CDR2 as YYDKDF (reference sequence). CDR3 length: 14 residues. The DNA for the CDR3 is TGTGCCACCAGCCCCGCGCCCTCCTACAATGAGCAGTTCTTC. Residues: CATSPAPSYNEQFF.

V is TRBV2 and J is TRBJ2-5; TRBD1 agrees at 8 bases. The CDR3 length is 16 residues. Germline CDR1 is SNHLY and CDR2 is FYNNEI. The V gene end was trimmed by 5 bases and the J gene end by 5 bases; junction bases not matched to a gene: 13. The DNA of the CDR3 is TGTGCCAGCAGTACTCTTCTCCAGGGGGCCGGGGAGACCCAGTACTTC. As protein: CASSTLLQGAGETQYF.

The chain uses TRBV5-1 and TRBJ2-7; no clear D gene. The CDR3 consists of 14 residues. Between the trimmed V and J ends, which lost 0 bases and 6 bases, there was a span of 13 bases. Germline V gene sequence: CDR1 SGHRS, CDR2 YFSETQ. The CDR3 DNA sequence: TGCGCCAGCAGCTTGGCCGGAGAGCGAGGCGAGCAGTACTTC. Translation gives CASSLAGERGEQYF. Filled out from reference TRBV5-1 and TRBJ2-7, the complete variable domain reads KAGVTQTPRYLIKTRGQQVTLSCSPISGHRSVSWYQQTPGQGLQFLFEYFSETQRNKGNFPGRFSGRQFSNSRSEMNVSTLELGDSALYLCASSLAGERGEQYFGPGTRLTVT.